These 9 T cell receptor beta chains were sequenced from one sample in a study of T cell responses to AZD1222 COVID-19 vaccine. Profiled with immunoSEQ multiplex PCR; TCRdb holds only in-frame clones, not every one. The sample lists around 130,000 clones; about 86% were seen once. This sample comprised peripheral blood, obtained on day 0 of AZD1222 vaccination. The receptors shown here come from an adult in good health.

The rearrangement links TRBV7-2 to TRBJ1-1; D remains ambiguous. Per germline, CDR1 SGHTA and CDR2 FQGNSA. V lost 0 bases and J 0 bases, leaving 8 bases between the germline ends. The CDR3 is 15 residues long. In nucleotides, the CDR3 is TGTGCCAGCAGCTTAGCGGGGAGGATGAACACTGAAGCTTTCTTT. This gives the protein CASSLAGRMNTEAFF.

V gene TRBV3-1 (or the pseudogene TRBV3-2) combines with J gene TRBJ2-1; tentatively, D is TRBD1 (6 bases). This CDR3 spans 13 amino acids. The V end was cut by 0 bases, the J end by 6 bases, with 6 bases between. Germline assignment: CDR1 LGHDT and CDR2 YNNKEL (reference sequence). CDR3 loop: CASSQDRGNEQFF. The DNA for the CDR3 is TGTGCCAGCAGCCAAGACAGGGGCAATGAGCAGTTCTTC.

This clone came up once. V usage is TRBV19 and J usage is TRBJ1-2; no definite D call. The V end lost 2 bases, the J end lost 2 bases, and 9 bases lay between the germline ends. Germline V CDR1 and CDR2: LNHDA, SQIVND (reference sequence). The CDR3 is 14 residues long. For the CDR3, the DNA is TGTGCCAGTAGTATACCAGGAGCGAACTATGGCTACACCTTC. Residues: CASSIPGANYGYTF.

The chain carries TRBV9 and TRBJ1-5, with D perhaps TRBD1 (5 bases). Germline-derived CDR1 and CDR2 are SGDLS and YYNGEE. V lost 3 bases and J 1 base, leaving 11 bases between the germline ends. There are 15 residues in the CDR3. The CDR3 spells CASSAGPLSNQPQHF. The CDR3 bases are TGTGCCAGCAGCGCAGGGCCCTTAAGCAATCAGCCCCAGCATTTT.

The rearrangement uses TRBV9 and TRBJ1-1, with D possibly being TRBD1 (5 bases). The V end lost 3 bases, the J end lost 4 bases, and 16 bases lay between the germline ends. Germline values: CDR1 SGDLS, CDR2 YYNGEE. There are 15 residues in the CDR3. CDR3 protein: CASSGRDGVGTEAFF. The CDR3 DNA reads TGTGCCAGCAGCGGTCGGGACGGTGTGGGCACTGAAGCTTTCTTT.

The chain has TRBV6-5 and TRBJ2-5; D remains unclear. Germline CDR1 reads MNHEY; CDR2 reads SVGAGI. V gave up 3 bases and J gave up 4 bases, with 12 bases separating them. CDR3 size: 14 residues. Here the CDR3 DNA reads TGTGCCAGCAGTTATAACGCATTCTCAGAGACCCAGTACTTC. As protein: CASSYNAFSETQYF.

The chain uses TRBV3-1 (or the pseudogene TRBV3-2) and TRBJ2-7; D not certain. The V end lost 4 bases, the J end lost 4 bases, and 11 bases lay between the germline ends. CDR1 is LGHDT, CDR2 YNNKEL, per germline (reference sequence). CDR3 length equals 13 residues. CDR3 sequence (DNA): TGTGCCAGCAGCCCGGACGGACGATACGAGCAGTACTTC. Translating it yields CASSPDGRYEQYF.

The CDR3 region has the DNA TGCGCCAGCAGCCTAGGGACGACATTTTACTCCTACGAGCAGTACTTC. Its protein is CASSLGTTFYSYEQYF. This chain connects TRBV4-1 to TRBJ2-7, with D perhaps given as TRBD1 or TRBD2 (5 bases each). With 4 bases removed from V and 0 bases from J, the gap between germline ends came to 16 bases. This CDR3 has 16 amino acids. CDR1 MGHRA and CDR2 YSYEKL come from the germline V gene.

The chain combines TRBV5-1 with TRBJ2-7; 8 bases align to TRBD2. The CDR3 runs 15 residues. V lost 0 bases to trimming and J lost 3 bases; unmatched junction nucleotides: 5. Per the germline V gene, CDR1 is SGHRS and CDR2 is YFSETQ. The CDR3 nucleotides read TGCGCCAGCAGCTTGGCCGAGGCGGGAGGCTACGAGCAGTACTTC. Its translation: CASSLAEAGGYEQYF.